Listed here are 22 T cell receptor beta chains from one sample, sequenced in a study of spatial heterogeneity in lung cancer (dated by TCRdb to about 2019). Read against the paper, the sample's time point label means: sample taken at primary tumor resection. Libraries came from 5' RACE. The sequencer listed for this sample is NextSeq 500. TCRdb trimmed the raw reads at Q25, called clones with MiXCR and kept productive beta chains. Here each entry gathers all rows of one CDR3 protein and keeps the most common genes and DNA. This sample has 9,500 to 11,000 distinct CDR3 sequences in its table, and about 8% of those were observed once. Jointly, the top ten make up about 22% of the sample. No antigen is known for these receptors. Study-wide findings and limitations: The tumor nonsynonymous mutation count correlated with the number of expanded alpha and beta TCRs within the tumor.

The specimen comprised lung tumor tissue, sampled at surgery. The source of these receptors is a female donor with early-stage non-small cell lung cancer.

Concerning this clonotype: Germline and junction disagree at one end, which may indicate a read error. This chain joins TRBV9 and TRBJ1-1; no clear D gene. The CDR3 sequence is 13 residues long. CDR1 and CDR2 from the germline V gene are SGDLS and YYNGEE. CDR3 nucleotides: TGTGTCAGCAGCGCCGCCGAGAACACTGAAGCTTTGTTT. It is translated as CVSSAAENTEALF. Based on the CDR3 plus reference TRBV9 and TRBJ1-1, the full variable domain is DSGVTQTPKHLITATGQRVTLRCSPRSGDLSVYWYQQSLDQGLQFLIQYYNGEERAKGNILERFSAQQFPDLHSELNLSSLELGDSALYFCVSSAAENTEALFGQGTRLTVV.

In its sample, this clonotype was seen many times. The chain has TRBV7-2 and TRBJ2-1, with a possible D match to TRBD1 (7 bases). The CDR3 totals 15 residues. Germline V gene lookup returns CDR1 SGHTA and CDR2 FQGNSA. The V and J ends lost 5 bases and 6 bases respectively, with 17 bases between them. The CDR3 region has the DNA TGTGCCAGCAGCCGGGGGACAGCTCGCGGCAATGAGCAGTTCTTC. Its protein is CASSRGTARGNEQFF.

This clonotype was picked up many times. This CDR3 is CASSLAGQGAGELFF. CDR3 DNA: TGTGCCAGCAGCTTAGCGGGACAGGGGGCTGGGGAGCTGTTTTTT. The chain carries TRBV11-2 and TRBJ2-2; 12 bases align to TRBD1. Trimming took 1 base from V and 8 from J; bases not matched to a gene: 2. Germline lookup yields CDR1 SGHAT and CDR2 FQNNGV. CDR3 length: 15 amino acids.

The gene calls are TRBV2 and TRBJ2-3, with 13 bases aligning to TRBD2. V was clipped by 6 bases and J by 3 bases; unmatched bases: 3. There are 15 residues in the CDR3. CDR1 is SNHLY and CDR2 is FYNNEI in the germline V gene. The CDR3 spells CASSQTSGGTDTQYF. The CDR3 coding sequence is TGTGCCAGCAGCCAGACTAGCGGGGGGACAGATACGCAGTATTTT.

Only a few counts were recorded for this clonotype. This chain connects TRBV30 to TRBJ1-5; 8 bases align to TRBD1. Germline CDR1 and CDR2: GTSNPN and SVGIG (reference sequence). V lost 1 base, J lost 9 bases, and 11 bases stayed unmatched. This CDR3 has 15 amino acids. The chain's CDR3 is CAWSEAPGGRGPQHF. The CDR3 DNA follows: TGTGCCTGGAGTGAGGCCCCAGGGGGCCGGGGGCCCCAGCATTTT. Variable domain in full (rest from reference TRBV30 and TRBJ1-5): SQTIHQWPATLVQPVGSPLSLECTVEGTSNPNLYWYRQAAGRGLQLLFYSVGIGQISSEVPQNLSASRPQDRQFILSSKKLLLSDSGFYLCAWSEAPGGRGPQHFGDGTRLSIL.

The table lists this clonotype with a few counts. V usage is TRBV3-1 and J usage is TRBJ1-2; 7 nucleotides agree with TRBD1. CDR1 LGHDT and CDR2 YNNKEL come from the germline V gene (reference sequence). This CDR3 is built from 16 residues. J lost 6 bases, V lost 1 base, and 11 bases had no gene match. The CDR3 sequence: CASSQGPGGWVNGYTF. Here the CDR3 DNA reads TGTGCCAGCAGCCAAGGACCAGGGGGGTGGGTTAATGGCTACACCTTC.

This clonotype was found many times. The chain carries TRBV6-2 or TRBV6-3 and TRBJ2-7; D remains ambiguous. The length of the CDR3 is 11 residues. With 5 bases removed from V and 3 bases from J, the gap between germline ends came to 5 bases. The germline CDR1 and CDR2 sequences are MNHEY and SVGEGT. The CDR3 nucleotides read TGTGCCAGCAGTCCGAACTACGAGCAGTACTTC. Its protein product is CASSPNYEQYF.

The chain employs TRBV7-3 and TRBJ2-3; 13 bases align to TRBD2. The junction had 4 bases not matched to a gene; V was cut back by 1 base and J by 0 bases. Germline V CDR1 and CDR2: SGHTA, FQGTGA. The CDR3 runs to 18 residues. This CDR3 is CASSLRGLAGASTDTQYF. Written as DNA, the CDR3 is TGTGCCAGCAGCTTAAGAGGACTAGCGGGGGCCAGCACAGATACGCAGTATTTT.

This clonotype was observed many times. V and J are TRBV11-3 and TRBJ1-2; no reliable D call. Germline-derived CDR1 and CDR2 are SGHNT and YENEEA. V lost 5 bases and J lost 7, with 11 bases in between. The CDR3 totals 12 residues. The CDR3 loop reads CASSSGDGGYTF. CDR3 coding DNA: TGTGCCAGCAGCAGTGGGGATGGTGGCTACACCTTC. The full variable domain, rest sourced from reference TRBV11-3 and TRBJ1-2, is EAGVVQSPRYKIIEKKQPVAFWCNPISGHNTLYWYLQNLGQGPELLIRYENEEAVDDSQLPKDRFSAERLKGVDSTLKIQPAELGDSAVYLCASSSGDGGYTFGSGTRLTVV.

This clonotype was observed many times. The chain combines TRBV29-1 with TRBJ1-1; D remains unclear. CDR1 and CDR2 (germline): SQVTM, ANQGSEA. The CDR3 has 14 amino acids. V was pared by 5 bases and J by 0 bases, with 13 bases between. DNA for the CDR3: TGCAGCGTTCGCGGGGAATCCATGAACACTGAAGCTTTCTTT. Translating gives CSVRGESMNTEAFF. The full variable domain, completed using reference TRBV29-1 and TRBJ1-1, is SAVISQKPSRDICQRGTSLTIQCQVDSQVTMMFWYRQQPGQSLTLIATANQGSEATYESGFVIDKFPISRPNLTFSTLTVSNMSPEDSSIYLCSVRGESMNTEAFFGQGTRLTVV.

This clonotype was counted between two and nine times. The chain couples TRBV6-5 to TRBJ1-1; TRBD1 might be the D (5 bases). The CDR3 is made up of 15 amino acids. Germline CDR1 MNHEY, CDR2 SVGAGI. V was trimmed by 0 bases and J by 0 bases, leaving 8 bases between them. The CDR3, as DNA: TGTGCCAGCAGTTACTCGTCGGGGCTGAACACTGAAGCTTTCTTT. This translates into CASSYSSGLNTEAFF.

Ten or more counts support this clonotype. The J gene is TRBJ1-2, the V gene TRBV5-1, with D hard to call. This CDR3 is built from 14 residues. Germline CDR1 and CDR2: SGHRS and YFSETQ. V shed 0 bases and J shed 7 bases, with 13 bases lying between them. This chain's CDR3 is CASSLDIELSGYTF. The CDR3 DNA follows: TGCGCCAGCAGCTTGGACATTGAGTTAAGTGGCTACACCTTC.

Judged by abundance, this clonotype is medium-sized. Germline is not matched at one junction end, which may reflect a read error. The gene calls are TRBV7-8 and TRBJ1-2, with D uncertain. Germline values: CDR1 SGHVS, CDR2 FQNEAQ. This CDR3 spans 13 amino acids. CDR3 coding DNA: TGTGCCAGCAGCAAGACCCAATTCCCTCCTCTTAACTTC. Its protein product is CASSKTQFPPLNF.

This clonotype was seen repeatedly, ten times or more. CDR3 DNA: TGTGCCAGCAGAGAGGTAGCGGGTAGCGGGGAGACCCAGTACTTC. It codes for CASREVAGSGETQYF. This chain links TRBV6-1 with TRBJ2-5, with 7 bases matching TRBD2. The germline V gene encodes CDR1 MNHNS and CDR2 SASEGT. V lost 6 bases to trimming and J lost 5 bases; unmatched junction nucleotides: 12. The CDR3 is 15 amino acids.

This clonotype was observed a single time. The gene calls are TRBV12-3 or TRBV12-4 and TRBJ2-1, with 8 positions matching TRBD2. Unmatched junction bases numbered 15, after V lost 6 bases and J lost 8 bases. There are 16 residues in the CDR3. The DNA of the CDR3 is TGTGCCAGCAGGGGGGTTAGCGGGGCCTCGTGGGATGAGCAGTTCTTC. Translation gives CASRGVSGASWDEQFF.

This clonotype was detected a few times. The rearrangement joins TRBV3-1 to TRBJ2-7; TRBD2 is a possible D gene (5 bases). This CDR3 is 15 amino acids long. The germline gives CDR1 LGHDT, CDR2 YNNKEL (reference sequence). V was trimmed by 4 bases and J by 4 bases, leaving 17 bases between them. CDR3 in DNA: TGTGCCAGCAGCCCAAGACCGCCTACGGGGTACGAGCAGTACTTC. Protein product: CASSPRPPTGYEQYF.

This clonotype was counted many times. The chain employs TRBV5-1 and TRBJ2-3; no firm D call. This CDR3 has 14 residues. Germline loops: CDR1 SGHRS, CDR2 YFSETQ. Trimming pared 1 base from V and 2 bases from J, leaving 8 bases between. CDR3 nucleotide sequence: TGCGCCAGCAGCTTGAGTCTAGACACAGATACGCAGTATTTT. Translated: CASSLSLDTDTQYF.

This clonotype was observed at least ten times. The chain joins TRBV7-6 to TRBJ1-3; no firm D call. Deletions cut 5 bases from V and 0 bases from J, with 8 bases between. This CDR3 region has 14 residues. Looked up from germline, CDR1 is SGHVS and CDR2 is FNYEAQ. The CDR3 DNA reads as TGTGCCAGCAGCGACTCAACCTCTGGAAACACCATATATTTT. Protein sequence: CASSDSTSGNTIYF. The whole variable domain, remainder taken from reference TRBV7-6 and TRBJ1-3, is GAGVSQSPRYKVTKRGQDVALRCDPISGHVSLYWYRQALGQGPEFLTYFNYEAQQDKSGLPNDRFSAERPEGSISTLTIQRTEQRDSAMYRCASSDSTSGNTIYFGEGSWLTVV.

This clonotype is categorized as medium-sized (0.01 to 0.1%). The J gene is TRBJ2-1, the V gene TRBV20-1; 10 nucleotides align to TRBD1. Germline values: CDR1 DFQATT, CDR2 SNEGSKA (reference sequence). The trim removed 5 bases at V and 6 bases at J, leaving 7 bases unmatched. The CDR3 totals 14 residues. CDR3: CSAGGGTGVNEQFF. DNA for the CDR3: TGCAGTGCTGGGGGCGGGACAGGGGTCAATGAGCAGTTCTTC.

This clonotype occurred many times. The chain joins TRBV20-1 to TRBJ2-1; weak D call: TRBD2 (6 bases). CDR3 length equals 12 residues. V was clipped by 6 bases and J by 9 bases, with 15 bases between them. CDR1 DFQATT and CDR2 SNEGSKA come from the germline V gene (reference sequence). In nucleotides, the CDR3 is TGCAGTGCCAAACCTAGGCGGGGTGAGCAGTTCTTC. Amino acids: CSAKPRRGEQFF.

This clonotype occurred many times. The chain carries TRBV7-9 and TRBJ2-1, with D perhaps matching TRBD2 (5 bases). V lost 5 bases, J lost 4 bases, and 15 bases lay in between. The V gene's germline CDR1 is SEHNR and CDR2 FQNEAQ (reference sequence). The CDR3 is made up of 15 amino acids. CDR3 loop: CASSPQLPGYNEQFF. The CDR3 region has the DNA TGTGCCAGCAGCCCACAGCTTCCGGGGTACAATGAGCAGTTCTTC.

This clonotype is categorized as medium-sized (0.01 to 0.1%). The chain couples TRBV9 to TRBJ2-5; D is unclear. Germline V CDR1 and CDR2: SGDLS, YYNGEE. The CDR3 is 15 residues long. Trimming removed 0 bases at V and 2 bases at J, with 11 bases between. CDR3 sequence reads: CASSVGLWAQETQYF. In DNA, the CDR3 is TGTGCCAGCAGCGTAGGGTTGTGGGCACAAGAGACCCAGTACTTC.